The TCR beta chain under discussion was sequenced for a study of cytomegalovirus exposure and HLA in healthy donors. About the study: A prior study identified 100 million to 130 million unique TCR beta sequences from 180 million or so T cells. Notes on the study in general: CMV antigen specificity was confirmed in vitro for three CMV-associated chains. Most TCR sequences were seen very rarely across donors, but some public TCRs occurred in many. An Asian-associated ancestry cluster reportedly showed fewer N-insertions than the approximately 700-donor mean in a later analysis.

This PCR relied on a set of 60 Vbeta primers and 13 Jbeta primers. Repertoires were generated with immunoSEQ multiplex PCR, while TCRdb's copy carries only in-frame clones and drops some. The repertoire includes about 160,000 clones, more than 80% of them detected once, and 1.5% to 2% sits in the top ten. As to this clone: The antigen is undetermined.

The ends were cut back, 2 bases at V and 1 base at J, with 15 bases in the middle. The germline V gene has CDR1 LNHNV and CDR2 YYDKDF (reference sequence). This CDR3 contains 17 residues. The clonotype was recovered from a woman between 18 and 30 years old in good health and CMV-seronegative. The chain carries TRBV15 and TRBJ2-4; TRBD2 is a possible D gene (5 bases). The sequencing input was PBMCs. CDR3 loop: CATSRKGPPGAKNIQYF. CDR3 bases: TGTGCCACCAGCAGAAAAGGACCCCCGGGGGCCAAAAACATTCAGTACTTC.